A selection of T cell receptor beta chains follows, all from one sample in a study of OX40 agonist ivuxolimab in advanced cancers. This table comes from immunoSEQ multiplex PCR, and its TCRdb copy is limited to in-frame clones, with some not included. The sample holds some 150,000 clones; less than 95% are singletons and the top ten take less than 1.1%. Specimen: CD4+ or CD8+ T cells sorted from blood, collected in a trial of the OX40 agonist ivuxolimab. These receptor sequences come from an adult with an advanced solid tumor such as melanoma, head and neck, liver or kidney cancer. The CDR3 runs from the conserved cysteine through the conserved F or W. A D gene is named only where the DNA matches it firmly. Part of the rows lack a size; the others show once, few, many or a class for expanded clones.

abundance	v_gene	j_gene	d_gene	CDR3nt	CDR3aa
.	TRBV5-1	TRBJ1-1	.	TGCGCCAGCAGCTTGGCCGGGGGAGACATGAACACTGAAGCTTTCTTT	CASSLAGGDMNTEAFF
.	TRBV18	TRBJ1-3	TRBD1	TGTGCCAGCTCACCAAGGGACAGGGCTTTCTCTGGAAACACCATATATTTT	CASSPRDRAFSGNTIYF
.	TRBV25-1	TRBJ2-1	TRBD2	TGTGCCAGCAGTCGAGCGGGAGGGCCTATCAATGAGCAGTTCTTC	CASSRAGGPINEQFF
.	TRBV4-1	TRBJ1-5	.	TGCGCCAGCAGCCAAGCAGAGGACAGTAATCAGCCCCAGCATTTT	CASSQAEDSNQPQHF
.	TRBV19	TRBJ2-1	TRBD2	TGTGCCAGTAGACTAGCGGTATACAATGAGCAGTTCTTC	CASRLAVYNEQFF
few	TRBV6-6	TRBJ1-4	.	TGTGCCAGCAGTTACTCGAGTGACAAACTGTTTTTT	CASSYSSDKLFF
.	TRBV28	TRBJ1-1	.	TGTGCCACCCAAACGAACACTGAAGCTTTCTTT	CATQTNTEAFF
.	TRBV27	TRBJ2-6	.	TGTGCCAGCAGTTACGGAGGGCTCTCTGGGGCCAACGTCCTGACTTTC	CASSYGGLSGANVLTF
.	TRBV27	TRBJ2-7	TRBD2	TGTGCCAGCAGTTCATTCCCACTCACTAGCGGCACACCCGAGCAGTACTTC	CASSSFPLTSGTPEQYF
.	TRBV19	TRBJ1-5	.	TGTGCCAGTAGTATCGGCGGTGGCTCTCAGCCCCAGCATTTT	CASSIGGGSQPQHF
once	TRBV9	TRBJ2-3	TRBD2	TGTGCCAGCAGCTTGTACTCTTTAGCGGGAGGGATCACAGATACGCAGTATTTT	CASSLYSLAGGITDTQYF
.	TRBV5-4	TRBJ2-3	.	TGTGCCAGCAGCTTGGCGGCAGATACGCAGTATTTT	CASSLAADTQYF
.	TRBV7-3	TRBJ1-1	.	TGTGCCAGCAGCGTGTCAGGGCAGCGGAACACTGAAGCTTTCTTT	CASSVSGQRNTEAFF
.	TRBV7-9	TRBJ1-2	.	TGTGCCAGCAGCTTAGAATGGTGGGGTGGCGCGGGATGGTGGTACACCTTC	CASSLEWWGGAGWWYTF
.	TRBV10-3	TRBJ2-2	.	TGTGCCATCAGTGAGCCCTTCGGAAGTACCGGGGAGCTGTTTTTT	CAISEPFGSTGELFF
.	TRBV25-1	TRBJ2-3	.	TGTGCCAGCAGTGAAAGAGATACGCAGTATTTT	CASSERDTQYF
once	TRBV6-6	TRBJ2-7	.	TGTGCCAGCAGTTCCCTAGGGACTGGCTCCTACGAGCAGTACTTC	CASSSLGTGSYEQYF
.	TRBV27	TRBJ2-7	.	TGTGCCAGCACTTCCTGGGGGAGGGGAGGGGGCGAGCAGTACTTC	CASTSWGRGGGEQYF
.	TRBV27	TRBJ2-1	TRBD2	TGTGCCAGCATCGCGGGTAGCGGGACCTACAATGAGCAGTTCTTC	CASIAGSGTYNEQFF
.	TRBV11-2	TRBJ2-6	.	TGTGCCAGCAGCTTCGGGGCCAACGTCCTGACTTTC	CASSFGANVLTF
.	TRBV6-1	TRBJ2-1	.	TGTGCCAGCTCCGAAGGGGGGAGTAGGTATGAGCAGTTCTTC	CASSEGGSRYEQFF
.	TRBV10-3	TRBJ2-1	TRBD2	TGTGCCATCAGTGAAAGGGGTGGACTAGGCAACAATGAGCAGTTCTTC	CAISERGGLGNNEQFF
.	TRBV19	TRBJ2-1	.	TGTGCCAGTAGCCGGGGCCCGGGGGAGCAGTTCTTC	CASSRGPGEQFF
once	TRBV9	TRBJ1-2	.	TGTGCCAGCAGCGTAGATAACCATGACTATGGCTACACCTTC	CASSVDNHDYGYTF
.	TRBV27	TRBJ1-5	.	TGTGCCAGCAGTTTACAGGTTAGCAATCAGCCCCAGCATTTT	CASSLQVSNQPQHF
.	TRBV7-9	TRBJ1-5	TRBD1	TGTGCCAGCAGCTTAGGAAGGGACAGGGGCAATCAGCCCCAGCATTTT	CASSLGRDRGNQPQHF